The entry below describes one TCR beta chain. The antigen it recognizes is unknown. Per-base qualities were not stored, and no clone one base away is much larger. Participants in the prospective study were aged about 18 to 100 years, lived in 20 to 30 United States geographic areas, and enrolled through a virtual design. Cohort assignment in the prospective study relied on participant-reported clinical history from a screening survey and a study questionnaire. Recovered participants in ImmuneRACE Cohort 3 were defined as having two consecutive negative NP/OP PCR tests, clearance from a healthcare professional, or resolution of symptoms. Mobile phlebotomists in the prospective study collected whole blood, serum and a nasopharyngeal or oropharyngeal swab from every participant. Prospective study participants could optionally give additional blood draws and questionnaires over an approximately two-month period. Before DNA extraction, blood samples from the prospective study were shipped at room temperature or frozen.

TCRbeta CDR3 regions were amplified from genomic DNA using the immunoSEQ Assay, a bias-controlled multiplex PCR. The authors' pipeline ran thus. Within the assay, amplification of reference gene primers was used to estimate how many nucleated cells each sample contained. To quantify the absolute abundance of each unique TCRbeta CDR3 rearrangement, sequence reads were collapsed and filtered. For each sample, productive Simpson clonality was calculated as the square root of Simpson's diversity index across productive rearrangements. Not all clones reach the TCRdb copy of this immuneACCESS table, which keeps in-frame sequences only. Checked studies attribute under half of the gap to unresolved V genes and leave the rest unexplained. V, J and clone size reflect that table, while D and trimming were determined from the DNA. Here the sample has approximately 280,000 clones; roughly 90% occur a single time. Of the sample, under 2.5% falls within the top ten clones.

The entry originates in a study of blood T cell repertoires in COVID-19 (TCRdb year 2020). About the investigation overall: Samples covering the acute and convalescent phases of COVID-19 were provided by collaborators in the United States, Italy and Spain. A freely available public database, intended as a resource for researchers studying the immune response to SARS-CoV-2, is where the repertoires were released. HLA class I and class II types, where available, came from metadata supplied by the sample provider rather than from assay-based typing. The material from the prospective study consisted of cDNA or gDNA derived from T cells, B-cell-depleted T cells, or PBMCs. Deeply sampled blood TCRbeta repertoires from subjects exposed to, actively infected with, or recovered from COVID-19 were included in the dataset. The sample metadata nearly always contained a de-identified subject ID, COVID-19 status, age in years and sex. The samples were drawn from two sources: the first 160 participants of the ongoing ImmuneRACE study, and over 1,000 subjects contributed by 6 global collaborators.

Overall results and qualifications from the work: The quantity of clinical and demographic metadata differed by source and by participant and was supplied without curation.

The sample consisted of PBMCs or T cells enriched from blood (not recorded which). The origin of this receptor is a woman in her sixties who had recovered from COVID-19.

The CDR3 region has the sequence CASRSTPGTSGRNPASTDTQYF. The sequenced DNA is TGTGCAAGTCGCTCCACTCCCGGGACTAGCGGGAGGAATCCAGCTAGCACAGATACGCAGTATTTT. The sequence joins TRBV12-2 to TRBJ2-3; the table's D call of TRBD2 was not tested on the DNA. TRBV12-2 is annotated as a pseudogene. The CDR3, cysteine through phenylalanine, is 22 amino acids long. The CDR3 DNA has 66 bases and is translated from base 1.